What follows is one T cell receptor beta chain and its context. These data come from a study of blood T cell repertoires in COVID-19. Study summary: Sites in the United States, Italy and Spain provided acute and convalescent COVID-19 samples. From T cells, B-cell-depleted T cells, or PBMCs came the material, which was cDNA or gDNA.

Per the study methods: Scientists estimated how many nucleated cells there were by amplifying reference gene primers. Repertoires were generated with immunoSEQ multiplex PCR, while TCRdb's copy carries only in-frame clones and drops some. V and J calls and clone size are given by that table; D and trimming were obtained from the DNA. The repertoire has under 130,000 clones, about 90% of them found once; the top ten carry approximately 6.2%. Germline values: CDR1 MDHEN, CDR2 SYDVKM. The ends lost 5 bases at V and 3 bases at J; junction bases unmatched: 7. This CDR3 spans 16 amino acids. Sequenced: peripheral blood. This chain uses TRBV28 with TRBJ2-1, with TRBD2 matching over 10 bases. The receptor's source is a human donor in a cohort sampled during active COVID-19. For the CDR3, the DNA is TGTGCCAGCAGTACCCAGCGGGAGGGTTTCTACAATGAGCAGTTCTTC. Its protein is CASSTQREGFYNEQFF.